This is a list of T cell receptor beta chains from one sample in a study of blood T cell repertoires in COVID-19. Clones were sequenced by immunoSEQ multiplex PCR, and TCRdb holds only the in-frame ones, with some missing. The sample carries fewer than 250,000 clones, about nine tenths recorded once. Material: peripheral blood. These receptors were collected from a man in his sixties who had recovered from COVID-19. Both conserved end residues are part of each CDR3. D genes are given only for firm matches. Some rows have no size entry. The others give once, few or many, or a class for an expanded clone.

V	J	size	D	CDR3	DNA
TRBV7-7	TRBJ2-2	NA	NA	CASSLMSGTGELFF	TGTGCTAGCAGCTTAATGTCGGGAACCGGGGAGCTGTTTTTT
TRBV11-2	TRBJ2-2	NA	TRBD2	CASSSGLAGNTGELFF	TGTGCCAGCAGCTCCGGACTAGCGGGGAACACCGGGGAGCTGTTTTTT
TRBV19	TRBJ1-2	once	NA	CASSIHHRNYGYTF	TGTGCCAGTAGTATCCATCATCGGAACTATGGCTACACCTTC
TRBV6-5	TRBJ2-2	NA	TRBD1	CAGTGTGTTGELFF	TGTGCCGGGACCGGGACAGGGACCACCGGGGAGCTGTTTTTT
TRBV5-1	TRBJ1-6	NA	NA	CASSLDSPNSPLHF	TGCGCCAGCAGCTTGGACAGCCCGAATTCACCCCTCCACTTT
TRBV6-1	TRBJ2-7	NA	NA	CASQLAIINEQYF	TGTGCCAGCCAGTTAGCGATTATCAACGAGCAGTACTTC
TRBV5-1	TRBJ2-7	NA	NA	CASSDGDYEQYF	TGCGCCAGCAGCGACGGAGACTACGAGCAGTACTTC
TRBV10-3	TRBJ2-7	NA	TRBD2	CAISASGISTREQYF	TGTGCCATCAGTGCTAGCGGGATCTCAACGCGAGAGCAGTACTTC
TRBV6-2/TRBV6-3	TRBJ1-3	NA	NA	CASTPEDRLGNTIYF	TGTGCCAGCACCCCGGAAGACAGGCTCGGAAACACCATATATTTT
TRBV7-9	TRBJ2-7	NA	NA	CASSLAQGTTYEQYF	TGTGCCAGCAGCTTAGCGCAGGGGACCACCTACGAGCAGTACTTC
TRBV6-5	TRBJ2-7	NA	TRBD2	CASSPGRGARYEQYF	TGTGCCAGCAGCCCCGGGCGGGGGGCACGCTACGAGCAGTACTTC
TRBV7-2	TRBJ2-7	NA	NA	CASSLSYEQYF	TGTGCCAGCAGCTTATCGTACGAGCAGTACTTC
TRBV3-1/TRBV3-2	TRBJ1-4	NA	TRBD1	CASSQDRQGPNEKLFF	TGTGCCAGCAGCCAAGATAGACAGGGACCTAATGAAAAACTGTTTTTT
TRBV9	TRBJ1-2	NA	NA	CASSVADIYGYTF	TGTGCCAGCAGCGTAGCCGACATATATGGCTACACCTTC
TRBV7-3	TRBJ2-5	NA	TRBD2	CASSAAGEETQYF	TGTGCCAGCAGCGCGGCGGGGGAAGAGACCCAGTACTTC
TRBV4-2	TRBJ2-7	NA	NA	CASSQPERGYEQYF	TGTGCCAGCAGCCAACCCGAACGGGGATACGAGCAGTACTTC
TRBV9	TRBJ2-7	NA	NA	CASSVDWSSYEQYF	TGTGCCAGCAGCGTCGACTGGAGCTCCTACGAGCAGTACTTC
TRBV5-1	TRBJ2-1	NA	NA	CASSGRYAVNEQFF	TGCGCCAGCAGCGGAAGATACGCGGTCAATGAGCAGTTCTTC
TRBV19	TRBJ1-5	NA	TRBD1	CASSLPLDRGNQPQHF	TGTGCCAGTAGCCTACCTTTGGACAGGGGTAATCAGCCCCAGCATTTT
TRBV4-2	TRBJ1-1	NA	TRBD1	CASSPRPSGQDTEAFF	TGTGCCAGCAGCCCTAGACCCTCGGGACAGGACACTGAAGCTTTCTTT
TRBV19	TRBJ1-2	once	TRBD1	CASTTWGQLNYGYTF	TGTGCCAGTACCACCTGGGGACAGCTGAACTATGGCTACACCTTC
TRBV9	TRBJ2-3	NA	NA	CASSVAGLPDTDTQYF	TGTGCCAGCAGCGTAGCTGGCCTGCCTGACACAGATACGCAGTATTTT
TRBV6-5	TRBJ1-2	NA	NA	CASSYAGRGFYGYTF	TGTGCCAGCAGTTACGCCGGGCGGGGGTTCTATGGCTACACCTTC
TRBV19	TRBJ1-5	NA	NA	CASSIRASNQPQHF	TGTGCCAGTAGTATCAGGGCCTCTAATCAGCCCCAGCATTTT
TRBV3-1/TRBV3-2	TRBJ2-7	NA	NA	CASSQDQSGGSLYF	TGTGCCAGCAGCCAAGATCAATCGGGGGGCAGCCTGTACTTC
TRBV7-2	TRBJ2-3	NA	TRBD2	CASSVSGGEGDTQYF	TGTGCCAGCAGCGTTAGCGGGGGCGAGGGAGATACGCAGTATTTT
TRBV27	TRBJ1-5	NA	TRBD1	CASRSTGGNQPQHF	TGTGCCAGCAGATCGACAGGGGGCAATCAGCCCCAGCATTTT
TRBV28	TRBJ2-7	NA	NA	CASRDHRYEQYF	TGTGCCAGCAGGGATCACAGGTACGAGCAGTACTTC
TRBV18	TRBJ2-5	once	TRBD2	CASSQGLAGVETQYF	TGTGCCAGCTCACAGGGACTAGCGGGAGTGGAGACCCAGTACTTC
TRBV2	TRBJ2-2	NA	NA	CASTGTPSGELFF	TGTGCCAGCACGGGGACTCCATCCGGGGAGCTGTTTTTT
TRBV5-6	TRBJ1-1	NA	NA	CASSLAGGSGNTEAFF	TGTGCCAGCAGCTTGGCCGGCGGGTCGGGGAACACTGAAGCTTTCTTT
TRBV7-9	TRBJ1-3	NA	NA	CASSLAGGAFSGNTIYF	TGTGCCAGCAGCTTAGCGGGAGGGGCCTTCTCTGGAAACACCATATATTTT
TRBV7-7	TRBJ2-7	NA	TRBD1	CASSQDRVGEQYF	TGTGCTAGCAGCCAAGACAGGGTGGGCGAGCAGTACTTC
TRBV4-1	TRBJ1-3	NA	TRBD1	CASSQGPSGTGASGNTIYF	TGCGCCAGCAGCCAAGGTCCATCCGGAACAGGGGCGTCTGGAAACACCATATATTTT
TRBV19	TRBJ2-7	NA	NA	CASSIEAGVYEQYF	TGTGCCAGTAGTATAGAGGCAGGGGTCTACGAGCAGTACTTC
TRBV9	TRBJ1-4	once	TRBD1	CASSMGTGRYEKLFF	TGTGCCAGCAGCATGGGGACAGGGCGGTATGAAAAACTGTTTTTT
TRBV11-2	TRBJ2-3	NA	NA	CASSLLAWVDTQYF	TGTGCCAGCAGCTTACTAGCTTGGGTAGATACGCAGTATTTT
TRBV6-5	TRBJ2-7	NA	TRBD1	CASRTDRAYEQYF	TGTGCCAGCAGGACGGACAGGGCCTACGAGCAGTACTTC
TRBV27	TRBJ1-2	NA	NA	CASSRQGNYGYTF	TGTGCCAGCAGCCGGCAGGGGAACTATGGCTACACCTTC
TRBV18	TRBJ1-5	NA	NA	CASSPTGGQPQHF	TGTGCCAGCTCACCAACCGGGGGACAGCCCCAGCATTTT
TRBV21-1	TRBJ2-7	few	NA	CASVGPPSGRAASYEQYF	TGTGCCAGCGTGGGACCGCCTAGCGGGAGGGCCGCCTCCTACGAGCAGTACTTC
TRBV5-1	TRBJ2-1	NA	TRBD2	CASSPGLAGIGEQFF	TGCGCCAGCAGCCCGGGGCTAGCGGGAATTGGTGAGCAGTTCTTC
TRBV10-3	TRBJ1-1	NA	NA	CAISDRGSVNTEAFF	TGTGCCATCAGTGACAGGGGCTCGGTGAACACTGAAGCTTTCTTT
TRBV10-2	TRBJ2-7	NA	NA	CASSRDGGLAF	TGCGCCAGCAGCCGAGACGGGGGACTGGCCTTC
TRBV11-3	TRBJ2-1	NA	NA	CASSLVQGNEQFF	TGTGCCAGCAGCTTAGTCCAGGGGAATGAGCAGTTCTTC
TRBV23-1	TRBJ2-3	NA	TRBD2	CASSQSLSGGANSTDTQYF	TGCGCCAGCAGTCAATCGTTGAGCGGGGGGGCAAATTCCACAGATACGCAGTATTTT
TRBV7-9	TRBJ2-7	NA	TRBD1	CASSLGAGGYEQYF	TGTGCCAGCAGCTTAGGGGCAGGGGGCTACGAGCAGTACTTC
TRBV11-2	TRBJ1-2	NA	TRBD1	CASSATPGQGLGNGYTF	TGTGCCAGCAGCGCTACACCGGGACAGGGTCTTGGGAACGGCTACACCTTC
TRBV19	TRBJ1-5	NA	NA	CASSIDDRRLQRYQPQHF	TGTGCCAGTAGTATAGATGACAGGAGATTACAACGCTATCAGCCCCAGCATTTT
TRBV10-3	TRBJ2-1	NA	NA	CAISKSRDWDNEQFF	TGTGCCATCAGCAAGTCCCGGGACTGGGACAATGAGCAGTTCTTC
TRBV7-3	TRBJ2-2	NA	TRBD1	CASAAFGTANTGELFF	TGTGCCAGCGCAGCGTTCGGGACAGCGAACACCGGGGAGCTGTTTTTT